These T cell receptor beta chains were read from a single sample in a study of post-analysis software for immune sequencing data. MiXCR, run by TCRdb on the PCR reads, gives a single entry per CDR3 protein. The sample includes 650,000 to 850,000 distinct CDR3 sequences, 53% seen only once; the top ten take 4% to 5.5%. Sequenced material: blood. All receptors derive from a girl aged 5-17 years with multiple sclerosis. Both conserved end residues are part of each CDR3. Each record gives: CDR3 length, D gene, V gene, J gene, clone size, CDR3 protein, CDR3 DNA. D genes are given only for firm matches. Expanded clones are given a class, and other clones once, few, many or no size at all.

CDR3 length: 15
D gene: TRBD2
V gene: TRBV20-1
J gene: TRBJ2-7
clone size: -
CDR3 protein: CSARPQGLAEYEQYF
CDR3 DNA: TGCAGTGCTAGACCGCAGGGACTAGCGGAGTACGAGCAGTACTTC

CDR3 length: 15
D gene: TRBD1
V gene: TRBV7-3
J gene: TRBJ2-3
clone size: -
CDR3 protein: CASSLTDRDTDAQYF
CDR3 DNA: TGTGCCAGCAGCTTAACCGACAGGGACACAGATGCGCAGTATTTT

CDR3 length: 14
D gene: -
V gene: TRBV12-3/TRBV12-4
J gene: TRBJ1-2
clone size: -
CDR3 protein: CASSLEPFNYGYTF
CDR3 DNA: TGTGCCAGCAGTTTGGAGCCTTTTAACTATGGCTACACCTTC

CDR3 length: 13
D gene: TRBD1
V gene: TRBV29-1
J gene: TRBJ2-3
clone size: -
CDR3 protein: CSVESGGTDTQYF
CDR3 DNA: TGCAGCGTTGAGTCAGGGGGTACAGATACGCAGTATTTT

CDR3 length: 13
D gene: -
V gene: TRBV7-9
J gene: TRBJ1-2
clone size: once
CDR3 protein: CASSLGGKDGYTF
CDR3 DNA: TGTGCCAGCAGCTTGGGCGGGAAGGATGGCTACACCTTC

CDR3 length: 14
D gene: TRBD2
V gene: TRBV7-2
J gene: TRBJ2-1
clone size: -
CDR3 protein: CASIYGGRANEQFF
CDR3 DNA: TGTGCCAGCATTTATGGGGGGAGGGCAAATGAGCAGTTCTTC

CDR3 length: 18
D gene: TRBD2
V gene: TRBV27
J gene: TRBJ2-1
clone size: -
CDR3 protein: CASSPGLAGGPRMNEQFF
CDR3 DNA: TGTGCCAGCAGCCCGGGACTAGCGGGAGGGCCCCGGATGAATGAGCAGTTCTTC

CDR3 length: 15
D gene: TRBD1
V gene: TRBV30
J gene: TRBJ2-7
clone size: few
CDR3 protein: CAWSGSRDRGNEQYF
CDR3 DNA: TGTGCCTGGAGTGGATCGCGGGACAGGGGTAACGAGCAGTACTTC

CDR3 length: 15
D gene: TRBD2
V gene: TRBV9
J gene: TRBJ2-2
clone size: -
CDR3 protein: CASSVGGGGTGELFF
CDR3 DNA: TGTGCCAGCAGCGTAGGCGGGGGTGGCACCGGGGAGCTGTTTTTT

CDR3 length: 14
D gene: -
V gene: TRBV5-1
J gene: TRBJ2-3
clone size: -
CDR3 protein: CASRPGVSTDTQYF
CDR3 DNA: TGCGCCAGCAGACCGGGGGTTAGCACAGATACGCAGTATTTT

CDR3 length: 11
D gene: -
V gene: TRBV29-1
J gene: TRBJ1-6
clone size: -
CDR3 protein: CSVDRKWPLHF
CDR3 DNA: TGCAGCGTTGATCGAAAGTGGCCCCTCCACTTT

CDR3 length: 15
D gene: -
V gene: TRBV20-1
J gene: TRBJ2-7
clone size: -
CDR3 protein: CSARDSGTESYEQYF
CDR3 DNA: TGCAGTGCTAGAGACTCCGGGACGGAATCCTACGAGCAGTACTTC

CDR3 length: 14
D gene: -
V gene: TRBV9
J gene: TRBJ2-7
clone size: -
CDR3 protein: CASSVGRGGYEQYF
CDR3 DNA: TGTGCCAGCAGCGTAGGAAGGGGGGGGTACGAGCAGTACTTC

CDR3 length: 14
D gene: -
V gene: TRBV20-1
J gene: TRBJ2-7
clone size: -
CDR3 protein: CSARKNRVAYEQYF
CDR3 DNA: TGCAGTGCTAGAAAGAACAGGGTCGCCTACGAGCAGTACTTC

CDR3 length: 11
D gene: TRBD1
V gene: TRBV7-9
J gene: TRBJ2-1
clone size: -
CDR3 protein: CASRNRDRQFF
CDR3 DNA: TGTGCCAGCAGAAACAGGGACAGGCAGTTCTTC

CDR3 length: 15
D gene: -
V gene: TRBV7-2
J gene: TRBJ2-7
clone size: -
CDR3 protein: CASSLGGTDTYEQYF
CDR3 DNA: TGTGCCAGCAGCTTGGGCGGGACAGACACCTACGAGCAGTACTTC

CDR3 length: 11
D gene: -
V gene: TRBV29-1
J gene: TRBJ1-2
clone size: -
CDR3 protein: CSVARDGGYTF
CDR3 DNA: TGCAGCGTTGCGAGGGACGGTGGCTACACCTTC

CDR3 length: 18
D gene: -
V gene: TRBV12-3/TRBV12-4
J gene: TRBJ2-6
clone size: once
CDR3 protein: CASSPRDSITSGANVLTF
CDR3 DNA: TGTGCCAGCAGTCCTCGGGACTCTATCACCTCTGGGGCCAACGTCCTGACTTTC

CDR3 length: 13
D gene: TRBD1
V gene: TRBV4-2
J gene: TRBJ1-2
clone size: -
CDR3 protein: CASSQVTGNGYTF
CDR3 DNA: TGTGCCAGCAGCCAAGTGACAGGGAACGGCTACACCTTC

CDR3 length: 15
D gene: TRBD1
V gene: TRBV9
J gene: TRBJ1-2
clone size: -
CDR3 protein: CASGSDRGTNYGYTF
CDR3 DNA: TGTGCCAGCGGATCGGACAGGGGGACTAACTATGGCTACACCTTC